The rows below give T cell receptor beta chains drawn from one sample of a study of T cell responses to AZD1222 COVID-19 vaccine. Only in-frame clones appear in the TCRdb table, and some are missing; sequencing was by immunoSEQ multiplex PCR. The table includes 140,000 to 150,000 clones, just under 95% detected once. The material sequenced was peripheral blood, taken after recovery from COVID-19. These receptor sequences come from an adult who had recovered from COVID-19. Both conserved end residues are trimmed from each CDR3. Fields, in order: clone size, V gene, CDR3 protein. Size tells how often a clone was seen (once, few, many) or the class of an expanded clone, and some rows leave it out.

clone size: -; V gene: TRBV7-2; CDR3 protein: ASSNADTQY
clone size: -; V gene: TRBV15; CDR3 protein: ATSRDQRAGSGNTIY
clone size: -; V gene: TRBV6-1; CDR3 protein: ASSEAWQGPEQY
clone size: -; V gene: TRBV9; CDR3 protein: ASSVFEGFSTDTQY
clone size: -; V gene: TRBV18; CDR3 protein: ASSPLAGAGELF
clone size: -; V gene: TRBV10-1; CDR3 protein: ASSSSGRYNEQF
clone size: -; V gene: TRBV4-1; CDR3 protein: ASSQSTGVRTDTQY
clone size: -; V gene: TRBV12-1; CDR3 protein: ASSHGHGTGREKLF
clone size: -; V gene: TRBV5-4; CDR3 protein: ASSSARSGGSNDEQY
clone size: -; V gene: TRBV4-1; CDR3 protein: ASSSRPTGELIGYT
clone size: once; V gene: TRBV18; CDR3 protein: ASSPIMSGRGSGNTIY
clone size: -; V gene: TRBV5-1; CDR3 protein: ASSLEVPNEKLF
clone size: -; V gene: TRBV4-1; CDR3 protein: ASRTSRHEQF
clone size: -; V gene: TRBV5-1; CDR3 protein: ASSVDGAGTDTQY
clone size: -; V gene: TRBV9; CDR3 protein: ASSVINDNEQF
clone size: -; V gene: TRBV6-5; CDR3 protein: ASSRTVYEQY
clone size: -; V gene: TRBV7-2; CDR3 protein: ASSLDAGPYNEQF
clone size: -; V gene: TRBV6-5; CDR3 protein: ASSYSGQTNEKLF
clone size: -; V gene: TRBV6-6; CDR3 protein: ASIEPRSGNTIY
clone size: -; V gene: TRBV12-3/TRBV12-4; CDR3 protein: ASSLGFNEQF
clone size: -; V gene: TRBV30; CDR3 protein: AWSVPSGELF